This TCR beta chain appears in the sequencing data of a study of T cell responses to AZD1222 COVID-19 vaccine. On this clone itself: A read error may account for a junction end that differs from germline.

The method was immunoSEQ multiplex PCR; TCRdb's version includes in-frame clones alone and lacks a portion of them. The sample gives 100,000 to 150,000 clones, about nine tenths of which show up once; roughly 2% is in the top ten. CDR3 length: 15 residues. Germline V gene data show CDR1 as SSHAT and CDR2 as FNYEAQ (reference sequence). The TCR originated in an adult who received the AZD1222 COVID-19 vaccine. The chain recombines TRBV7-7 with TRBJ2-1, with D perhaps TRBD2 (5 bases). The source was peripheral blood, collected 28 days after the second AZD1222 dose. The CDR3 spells CASSLELEPYNEQFF. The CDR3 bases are TGTGCTAGCAGCTTAGAACTAGAACCCTACAATGAGCAGTTCTTC.